These 18 T cell receptor beta chains were all obtained from the same sample, sequenced in a study of CD8 T cells in ankylosing spondylitis. Each CDR3 protein gets one entry after TCRdb re-called the 5' RACE reads with MiXCR. The sample lists roughly 160,000 distinct CDR3 sequences; 11% were seen once. Sequencing input: blood, either unsorted or a sorted T cell fraction (not recorded which). These receptors all stem from a male donor with ankylosing spondylitis or in good health (not recorded which).

The chain uses TRBV7-8 and TRBJ2-6; 10 bases match TRBD2. In germline, CDR1 is SGHVS, CDR2 FQNEAQ. This CDR3 region has 16 residues. The J segment lost 6 bases and the V segment lost 6 bases, leaving 8 bases of the junction unmatched. The CDR3 protein is CASRSLAGALANVLTF. As DNA, the CDR3 is TGTGCCAGCAGGTCTCTAGCGGGAGCATTGGCCAACGTCCTGACTTTC.

In its sample, this clonotype was seen many times. The V gene is TRBV25-1, the J gene TRBJ2-1, with D tentatively TRBD1 (5 bases). With 2 bases removed from V and 5 bases from J, the gap between germline ends came to 13 bases. CDR3 length equals 15 residues. From germline, CDR1 is MGHDK and CDR2 SYGVNS. This CDR3 reads CASSEPGSGHNEQFF. CDR3 in DNA: TGTGCCAGCAGTGAACCAGGTTCAGGGCACAATGAGCAGTTCTTC.

In this sample, this clonotype turned up many times. The chain employs TRBV2 and TRBJ2-2; 8 bases fit TRBD2. V gave up 4 bases and J gave up 0 bases; unmatched junction bases: 4. The CDR3 contains 16 residues. Germline-derived CDR1 and CDR2 are SNHLY and FYNNEI. In DNA form, the CDR3 reads TGTGCCAGCAGTGTTCGGGGGGGCACGAACACCGGGGAGCTGTTTTTT. This sequence encodes CASSVRGGTNTGELFF.

In this sample, this clonotype turned up a few times. The chain links TRBV6-5 to TRBJ2-1; weak D call: TRBD2 (5 bases). CDR3 length: 15 residues. The V and J ends lost 4 bases and 8 bases respectively, with 18 bases between them. Germline V gene data show CDR1 as MNHEY and CDR2 as SVGAGI. This CDR3 reads CASSSSGMRADEQFF. The DNA for the CDR3 is TGTGCCAGCAGTTCGAGCGGTATGAGGGCGGATGAGCAGTTCTTC.

Comments on this clonotype: One end of the junction varies from germline; a read error may be responsible. The chain links TRBV25-1 to TRBJ1-5; D is perhaps TRBD1 (6 bases). The length of the CDR3 is 14 residues. Looked up from germline, CDR1 is MGHDK and CDR2 is SYGVNS. CDR3 DNA: TGTGCCAGCAGCCCAGGGGCAGGCAATCAGTCCCAGCATTTT. This sequence encodes CASSPGAGNQSQHF.

As concerns this clonotype: The junction shows a germline mismatch at one end, possibly a read error. The chain has TRBV12-3 or TRBV12-4 and TRBJ2-6, with TRBD1 matching over 7 bases. The CDR3 is 16 residues long. The CDR3 reads CASSPRQGSGANVPTF. The CDR3 DNA follows: TGTGCCAGCAGCCCCCGACAGGGCTCTGGGGCCAACGTCCCGACTTTT.

This clonotype has ten or more counts. The chain carries TRBV20-1 and TRBJ2-2, with D tentatively TRBD2 (5 bases). Germline assignment: CDR1 DFQATT and CDR2 SNEGSKA (reference sequence). V was shortened by 2 bases and J by 0 bases, with 7 bases between the two germline ends. The CDR3 runs 14 residues. This CDR3 reads CSARFGTNTGELFF. The CDR3 nucleotides are TGCAGTGCTAGATTCGGGACGAACACCGGGGAGCTGTTTTTT.

This chain uses TRBV9 with TRBJ2-3, with 7 bases lining up with TRBD2. Per the germline V gene, CDR1 is SGDLS and CDR2 is YYNGEE. After removal of 2 bases from V and 1 base from J, the junction contained 7 bases not matched to a gene. The CDR3 length is 16 residues. CDR3 in DNA: TGTGCCAGCAGCGTCAAAGCGGGGCCTCGCACAGATACGCAGTATTTT. This gives the protein CASSVKAGPRTDTQYF.

This clonotype has more than one count but fewer than ten. At one end the junction does not follow the germline gene, possibly because of a read error. This chain uses TRBV5-6 with TRBJ1-2, with a possible D match to TRBD1 (6 bases). CDR1 is SGHDT, CDR2 YYEEEE, per germline. The CDR3 runs to 14 residues. CDR3 residues: CASSLVGQSYGYTF. CDR3 DNA: TGTGCAAGCAGCTTGGTAGGACAGTCCTATGGCTACACCTTC.

This clonotype was counted only a few times. The rearrangement joins TRBV7-6 to TRBJ1-6; D remains ambiguous. This CDR3 spans 15 amino acids. V shed 1 base and J shed 7 bases, with 11 bases lying between them. Germline V gene sequence: CDR1 SGHVS, CDR2 FNYEAQ. The DNA of the CDR3 is TGTGCCAGCAGCTTAGTCTTGGCAGTGAATTCACCCCTCCACTTT. It yields the protein CASSLVLAVNSPLHF.

This clonotype was counted at least ten times. The chain uses TRBV6-1 and TRBJ1-1, with a weak D call TRBD1 (5 bases). Deletions cut 6 bases from V and 4 bases from J, with 12 bases between. Germline values: CDR1 MNHNS, CDR2 SASEGT. The CDR3 totals 13 residues. The CDR3 loop is CASRGLMSTEAFF. In DNA, the CDR3 is TGTGCCAGCAGGGGACTCATGAGCACTGAAGCTTTCTTT.

The CDR3 nucleotides are TGTGCCAGCAGCTTGCGGTCTGGAAACACCATATATTTT. This sequence encodes CASSLRSGNTIYF. The rearrangement uses TRBV5-7 and TRBJ1-3; no clear D. TRBV5-7 is identified as an open reading frame with a role that is uncertain. CDR3 length: 13 amino acids. The V and J ends lost 1 base and 1 base respectively, with 3 bases between them.

At least ten counts were recorded for this clonotype. V gene TRBV18 combines with J gene TRBJ1-2, with 8 bases lining up with TRBD1. Germline V gene data show CDR1 as KGHSH and CDR2 as LQKENI. With V trimmed by 3 bases and J by 3 bases, 6 bases remained unmatched. The CDR3 spans 15 residues. CDR3 coding DNA: TGTGCCAGCTCACCCTCAGGGGGCCTTGACTATGGCTACACCTTC. Amino acid sequence: CASSPSGGLDYGYTF.

Comment on this clonotype: No DNA is shown, since the ends of the CDR3 on it are uncertain; the CDR3 is the one TCRdb lists. The genes are TRBV11-3 and TRBJ1-2; TRBD1 is the table's D call and was not checked against the DNA. Germline V gene sequence: CDR1 SGHNT, CDR2 YENEEA. The CDR3 length is 12 residues, termini included. The CDR3 sequence is CASSFVGQGITF.

Ten or more counts support this clonotype. The chain links TRBV10-1 to TRBJ2-3; 9 nucleotides agree with TRBD2. Germline values: CDR1 WNHNN, CDR2 SYGVQD (reference sequence). The CDR3 contains 16 residues. Losses at the gene ends were 4 bases for V and 1 base for J; bases not matched to a gene: 6. The CDR3 here is CASSVSSSGGTDTQYF. In DNA, the CDR3 is TGCGCCAGCAGTGTTAGTTCTAGCGGGGGCACAGATACGCAGTATTTT.

The V gene is TRBV5-1, the J gene TRBJ2-7; 10 positions agree with TRBD2. Losses at the gene ends were 0 bases for V and 3 bases for J; bases not matched to a gene: 3. Germline loops: CDR1 SGHRS, CDR2 YFSETQ. The CDR3 sequence is 15 residues long. In nucleotides, the CDR3 is TGCGCCAGCAGCTTGGAGCCTAGCGGGGGCTACGAGCAGTACTTC. Protein: CASSLEPSGGYEQYF.

The count of this clonotype is one. The chain links TRBV11-2 to TRBJ2-1; the D gene is possibly TRBD1 (6 bases). Trimming took 5 bases from V and 4 from J, leaving 15 bases between them. The germline gives CDR1 SGHAT, CDR2 FQNNGV. The CDR3 has 15 residues. CDR3 DNA sequence: TGTGCCAGCAGCCCTATGTCGGGACAATACAATGAGCAGTTCTTC. The encoded protein is CASSPMSGQYNEQFF.

Many counts were recorded for this clonotype. This sequence joins TRBV5-1 and TRBJ2-3; 10 positions match TRBD2. Losses at the gene ends were 4 bases for V and 2 bases for J; bases not matched to a gene: 10. In germline, CDR1 is SGHRS, CDR2 YFSETQ. This CDR3 comprises 17 residues. CDR3 nucleotide sequence: TGCGCCAGCAGCCAGGGGCCAGCGGGAGGGGCCACAGATACGCAGTATTTT. This gives the protein CASSQGPAGGATDTQYF.